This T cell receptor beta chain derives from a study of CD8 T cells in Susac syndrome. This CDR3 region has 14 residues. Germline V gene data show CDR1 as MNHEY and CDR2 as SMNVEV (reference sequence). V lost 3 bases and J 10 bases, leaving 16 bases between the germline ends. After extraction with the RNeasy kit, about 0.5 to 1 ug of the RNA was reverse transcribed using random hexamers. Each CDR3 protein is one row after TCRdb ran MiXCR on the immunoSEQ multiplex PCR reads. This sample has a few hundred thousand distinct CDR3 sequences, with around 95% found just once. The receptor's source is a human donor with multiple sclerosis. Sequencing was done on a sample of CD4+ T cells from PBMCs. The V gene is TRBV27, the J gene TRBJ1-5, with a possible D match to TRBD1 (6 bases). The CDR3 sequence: CASSFFRGGRPQHF. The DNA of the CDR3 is TGTGCCAGCAGTTTCTTCAGGGGTGGCCGCCCCCAGCATTTT.